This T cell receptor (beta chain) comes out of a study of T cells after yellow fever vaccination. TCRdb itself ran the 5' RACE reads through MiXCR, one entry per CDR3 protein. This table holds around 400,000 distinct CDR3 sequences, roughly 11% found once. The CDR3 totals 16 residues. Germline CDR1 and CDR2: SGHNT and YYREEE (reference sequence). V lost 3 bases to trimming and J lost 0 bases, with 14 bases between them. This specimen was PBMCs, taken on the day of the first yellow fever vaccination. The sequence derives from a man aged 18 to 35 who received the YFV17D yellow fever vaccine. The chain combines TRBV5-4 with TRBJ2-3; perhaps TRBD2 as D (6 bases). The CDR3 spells CASSWDSRTSTDTQYF. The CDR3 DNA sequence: TGTGCCAGCAGCTGGGACTCCAGAACTAGCACAGATACGCAGTATTTT.